Each of the 21 T cell receptor beta chains below was sequenced from the same sample in a study of post-analysis software for immune sequencing data. Points from the study as a whole: Comparison of patients with controls showed five TRBV segments more frequent in patients, TRBV5-6, TRBV5-1 and TRBV20-1 among them.

Prepared libraries of TCR beta cDNA carried unique molecular identifiers. One entry per CDR3 protein, called by TCRdb with MiXCR from the PCR reads. The data show about 800,000 distinct CDR3 sequences, just under 30% seen once. No cognate antigen is known for these TCRs. The sequenced sample was blood. Receptors originate from a girl aged 5-17 years with multiple sclerosis.

This clonotype was detected only a few times. The genes are TRBV6-1 and TRBJ2-6, with D unclear. The CDR3 extends over 15 amino acids. In germline, CDR1 is MNHNS, CDR2 SASEGT. The V and J ends lost 2 bases and 4 bases respectively, with 9 bases between them. CDR3 amino acids: CASSEKSDGANVLTF. The CDR3 DNA reads TGTGCCAGCAGTGAAAAGAGTGACGGGGCCAACGTCCTGACTTTC.

Regarding this clonotype: The junction does not match germline at one end; this may be a read error. The rearrangement joins TRBV7-2 to TRBJ1-5; 7 bases align to TRBD1. This CDR3 region has 16 residues. Germline values: CDR1 SGHTA, CDR2 FQGNSA. The CDR3, as DNA: TGTGCCGGCAGCTTCGCAGGGGGAGGTGGTAATCAGCCCCAGCATTTT. Protein sequence: CAGSFAGGGGNQPQHF.

The sample holds a few counts of this clonotype. The genes are TRBV18 and TRBJ2-1; possibly TRBD2 for D (6 bases). This CDR3 is built from 19 residues. Deletions cut 6 bases from V and 0 bases from J, with 24 bases between. Germline-derived CDR1 and CDR2 are KGHSH and LQKENI. In nucleotides, the CDR3 is TGTGCCAGCTCGCTTATACCAGACTATAGCGGAAGCTCCTACAATGAGCAGTTCTTC. This encodes CASSLIPDYSGSSYNEQFF.

CDR3 sequence reads: CASSQVGGGTGGYNEQFF. The CDR3 nucleotides read TGTGCCAGCAGCCAAGTCGGTGGCGGGACCGGGGGCTACAATGAGCAGTTCTTC. V gene TRBV3-1 combines with J gene TRBJ2-1, with TRBD2 as a possible D gene (6 bases). The CDR3 has 18 residues. Germline CDR1 is LGHDT and CDR2 is YNNKEL (reference sequence). With 1 base removed from V and 3 bases from J, the gap between germline ends came to 19 bases.

CDR3 sequence reads: CASSLDLGGQETQYF. The DNA for the CDR3 is TGTGCCAGCAGCTTAGATCTTGGGGGCCAAGAGACCCAGTACTTC. J is TRBJ2-5 and V is TRBV11-2; D may be TRBD1 or TRBD2 (5 bases each). The V gene lost 0 bases and the J gene lost 1 base, with 9 bases spanning the gap. Germline lookup yields CDR1 SGHAT and CDR2 FQNNGV. The CDR3 is 15 amino acids.

This chain connects TRBV7-9 to TRBJ1-5; D remains ambiguous. CDR3 length: 15 residues. V was clipped by 5 bases and J by 0 bases, with 11 bases between them. Germline CDR1 and CDR2: SEHNR and FQNEAQ (reference sequence). The CDR3 loop is CASSRQGTSNQPQHF. Here the CDR3 DNA reads TGTGCCAGCAGCCGCCAAGGAACTAGCAATCAGCCCCAGCATTTT.

This clonotype was detected only a few times. The CDR3 is CASRRGIEAFF. For the CDR3, the DNA is TGTGCCAGCAGACGAGGGATTGAAGCTTTCTTT. The chain joins TRBV5-4 to TRBJ1-1; D not certain. CDR3 length equals 11 residues. Germline V gives CDR1 SGHNT, CDR2 YYREEE (reference sequence). Trimming cost V 5 bases and J 7 bases, with 9 bases left between them.

The gene calls are TRBV4-1 and TRBJ1-1; D remains ambiguous. Germline assignment: CDR1 MGHRA and CDR2 YSYEKL. This CDR3 has 16 amino acids. Trimming left V 1 base short and J 6 bases short, with 18 bases between. The CDR3, as DNA: TGCGCCAGCAGCCAAGCCGCCGGCCCCCTACGGGCTGAAGCTTTCTTT. Encoded protein: CASSQAAGPLRAEAFF.

CDR3 loop: CASSLTFVAGPQETQYF. For the CDR3, the DNA is TGTGCCAGCAGTTTAACGTTCGTAGCGGGGCCCCAAGAGACCCAGTACTTC. V gene TRBV27 combines with J gene TRBJ2-5; 8 bases match TRBD2. V lost 2 bases to trimming and J lost 1 base; unmatched junction nucleotides: 9. The germline gives CDR1 MNHEY, CDR2 SMNVEV (reference sequence). CDR3 length: 17 residues.

The genes are TRBV7-9 and TRBJ2-1; 12 bases are shared with TRBD2. CDR3 size: 14 residues. Trimming at V came to 7 bases and at J to 9 bases, leaving 7 bases not matched to a gene. Germline-derived CDR1 and CDR2 are SEHNR and FQNEAQ (reference sequence). The CDR3 DNA reads TGTGCCAGCACCCGGACTAGCGGGGCGAGTGAGCAGTTCTTC. This translates into CASTRTSGASEQFF. The full variable domain, rest sourced from reference TRBV7-9 and TRBJ2-1, is DTGVSQNPRHKITKRGQNVTFRCDPISEHNRLYWYRQTLGQGPEFLTYFQNEAQLEKSRLLSDRFSAERPKGSFSTLEIQRTEQGDSAMYLCASTRTSGASEQFFGPGTRLTVL.

The chain uses TRBV24-1 and TRBJ1-5; D is unresolved. This CDR3 has 15 residues. CDR1 KGHDR and CDR2 SFDVKD come from the germline V gene. Trimming removed 4 bases from V and 4 bases from J, with 13 bases in between. This CDR3 reads CATSDAGESNQPQHF. DNA for the CDR3: TGTGCCACCAGTGACGCAGGAGAGTCTAATCAGCCCCAGCATTTT.

This clonotype showed up just a few times. The chain carries TRBV6-2 or TRBV6-3 and TRBJ2-1; D might be TRBD1 (6 bases). This CDR3 contains 13 residues. V lost 8 bases and J 3 bases, leaving 11 bases between the germline ends. Germline values: CDR1 MNHEY, CDR2 SVGEGT. The CDR3 loop reads CASGGQLYNEQFF. The CDR3 DNA reads as TGTGCCAGCGGAGGACAGCTCTACAATGAGCAGTTCTTC.

The rearrangement links TRBV20-1 to TRBJ1-4; 7 bases agree with TRBD1. The trim removed 5 bases at V and 4 bases at J, leaving 10 bases unmatched. This CDR3 region has 15 residues. Germline lookup yields CDR1 DFQATT and CDR2 SNEGSKA (reference sequence). This CDR3 reads CSARPPGQINEKLFF. CDR3 bases: TGCAGTGCTCGACCACCGGGACAGATTAATGAAAAACTGTTTTTT.

The rearrangement links TRBV6-1 to TRBJ2-3; TRBD2 matches at 8 bases. Germline V gene data show CDR1 as MNHNS and CDR2 as SASEGT. V trimming: 7 bases; J trimming: 2 bases; junction bases outside the gene matches: 20. The CDR3 runs 19 residues. CDR3 loop: CASNQRGGFSGTDTDTQYF. The DNA for the CDR3 is TGTGCCAGCAATCAGAGGGGCGGATTTAGCGGGACGGACACAGATACGCAGTATTTT.

The chain is built from TRBV7-8 and TRBJ1-5, with D uncertain. Per the germline V gene, CDR1 is SGHVS and CDR2 is FQNEAQ. Trimming shortened V by 5 bases and J by 0 bases, and 8 bases separated the two germline ends. This CDR3 comprises 14 residues. This CDR3 reads CASSRLVSNQPQHF. In DNA form, the CDR3 reads TGTGCCAGCAGCCGACTTGTTAGCAATCAGCCCCAGCATTTT. Together with reference TRBV7-8 and TRBJ1-5, the CDR3 gives the full variable domain: GAGVSQSPRYKVAKRGQDVALRCDPISGHVSLFWYQQALGQGPEFLTYFQNEAQLDKSGLPSDRFFAERPEGSVSTLKIQRTQQEDSAVYLCASSRLVSNQPQHFGDGTRLSIL.

J is TRBJ2-6 and V is TRBV6-2 or TRBV6-3, with D possibly matching TRBD2 (6 bases). This CDR3 spans 16 amino acids. Per the germline V gene, CDR1 is MNHEY and CDR2 is SVGEGT. Trimming pared 9 bases from V and 1 base from J, leaving 16 bases between. CDR3 protein: CARDPGELSGANVLTF. CDR3 DNA sequence: TGTGCCAGGGACCCGGGAGAGCTATCTGGGGCCAACGTCCTGACTTTC.

This clonotype appeared a few times. Given a much more abundant clone one base away, this may be a read error. The V and J genes are TRBV10-3 and TRBJ2-1; 10 nucleotides align to TRBD1. The CDR3 covers 14 residues. Germline assignment: CDR1 ENHRY and CDR2 SYGVKD. The CDR3 DNA sequence: TGTGCCATCAGGGGACAGGGGTTGCGCAATGGGCAGTTCTTC. It encodes CAIRGQGLRNGQFF.

The table lists this clonotype with a few counts. The genes are TRBV5-1 and TRBJ1-1, with no clear D. Germline V lookup: CDR1 SGHRS, CDR2 YFSETQ. The V end lost 2 bases, the J end lost 1 base, and 12 bases lay between the germline ends. This CDR3 is built from 15 residues. This chain's CDR3 is CASSFRRTTNTEAFF. The DNA for the CDR3 is TGCGCCAGCAGCTTTCGCAGGACCACGAACACTGAAGCTTTCTTT.

V is TRBV11-2 and J is TRBJ2-4; 7 bases match TRBD2. The end of the DNA fits TRBJ2-7 better, so the J call may be wrong. Per the germline V gene, CDR1 is SGHAT and CDR2 is FQNNGV. The CDR3 contains 15 residues. The CDR3 loop reads CASSPNVASGYEQYF. In DNA form, the CDR3 reads TGTGCCAGCAGCCCAAACGTGGCTAGCGGCTACGAGCAGTACTTC.

The sample holds a few counts of this clonotype. A read error may produce the germline difference seen at one junction end. The gene calls are TRBV5-8 and TRBJ2-5, with 7 nucleotides matching TRBD1. The CDR3 consists of 14 residues. Germline V gives CDR1 SGHTS, CDR2 YDEGEE. The DNA for the CDR3 is TGTGCCAGCAGCCAAGGGACAGCACAAGAGTCCCAGTACTTC. It yields the protein CASSQGTAQESQYF.

The chain joins TRBV5-1 to TRBJ1-2; possibly TRBD1 for D (5 bases). The CDR3 has 14 residues. V was pared by 0 bases and J by 7 bases, with 13 bases between. CDR1 and CDR2 from the germline V gene are SGHRS and YFSETQ. In DNA, the CDR3 is TGCGCCAGCAGCTTGGAGCCTCAGGGCTCTGGCTACACCTTC. It encodes CASSLEPQGSGYTF.